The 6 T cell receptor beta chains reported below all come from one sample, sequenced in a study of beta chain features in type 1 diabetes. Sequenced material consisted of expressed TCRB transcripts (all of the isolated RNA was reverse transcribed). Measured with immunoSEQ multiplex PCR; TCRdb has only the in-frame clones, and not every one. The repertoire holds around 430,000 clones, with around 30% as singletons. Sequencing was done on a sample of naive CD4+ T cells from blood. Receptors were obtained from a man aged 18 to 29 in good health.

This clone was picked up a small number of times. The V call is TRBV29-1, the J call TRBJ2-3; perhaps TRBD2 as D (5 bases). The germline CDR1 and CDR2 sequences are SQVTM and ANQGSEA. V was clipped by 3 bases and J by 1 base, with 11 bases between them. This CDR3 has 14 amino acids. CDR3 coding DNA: TGCAGCGTTGAGAAGGGAGAGGGCACAGATACGCAGTATTTT. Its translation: CSVEKGEGTDTQYF.

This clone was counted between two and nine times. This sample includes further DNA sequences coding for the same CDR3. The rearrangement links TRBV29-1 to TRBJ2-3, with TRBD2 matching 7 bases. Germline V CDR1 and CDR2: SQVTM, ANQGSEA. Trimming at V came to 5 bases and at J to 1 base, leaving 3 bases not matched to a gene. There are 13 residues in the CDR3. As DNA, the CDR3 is TGCAGCGTTCGAACTAGCGGCACAGATACGCAGTATTTT. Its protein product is CSVRTSGTDTQYF.

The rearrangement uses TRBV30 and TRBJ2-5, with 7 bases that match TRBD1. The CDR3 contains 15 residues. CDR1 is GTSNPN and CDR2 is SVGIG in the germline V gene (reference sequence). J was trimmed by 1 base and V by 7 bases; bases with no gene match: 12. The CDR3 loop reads CASSRGLVVQETQYF. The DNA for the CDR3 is TGTGCCTCGAGCAGGGGGTTGGTGGTCCAAGAGACCCAGTACTTC. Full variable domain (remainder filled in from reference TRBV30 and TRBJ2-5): SQTIHQWPATLVQPVGSPLSLECTVEGTSNPNLYWYRQAAGRGLQLLFYSVGIGQISSEVPQNLSASRPQDRQFILSSKKLLLSDSGFYLCASSRGLVVQETQYFGPGTRLLVL.

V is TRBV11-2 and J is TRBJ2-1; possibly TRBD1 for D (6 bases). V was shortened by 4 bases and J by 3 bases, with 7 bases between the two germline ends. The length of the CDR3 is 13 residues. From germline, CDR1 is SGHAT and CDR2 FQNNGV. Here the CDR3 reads CASSYRVYNEQFF. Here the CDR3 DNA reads TGTGCCAGCAGCTACAGGGTCTACAATGAGCAGTTCTTC.

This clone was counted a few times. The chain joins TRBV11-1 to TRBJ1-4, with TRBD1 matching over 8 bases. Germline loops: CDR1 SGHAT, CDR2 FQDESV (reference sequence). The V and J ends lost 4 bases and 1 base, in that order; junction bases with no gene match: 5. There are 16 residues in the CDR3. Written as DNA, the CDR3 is TGTGCCAGCAGCTCGGAAGGACAGGGAACTAATGAAAAACTGTTTTTT. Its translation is CASSSEGQGTNEKLFF.

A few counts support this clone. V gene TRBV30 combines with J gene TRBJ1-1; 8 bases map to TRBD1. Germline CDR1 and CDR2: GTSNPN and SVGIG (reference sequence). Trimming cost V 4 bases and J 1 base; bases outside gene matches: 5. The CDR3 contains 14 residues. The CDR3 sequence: CAWMLGTGNTEAFF. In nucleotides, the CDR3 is TGTGCCTGGATGCTCGGGACAGGGAACACTGAAGCTTTCTTT.